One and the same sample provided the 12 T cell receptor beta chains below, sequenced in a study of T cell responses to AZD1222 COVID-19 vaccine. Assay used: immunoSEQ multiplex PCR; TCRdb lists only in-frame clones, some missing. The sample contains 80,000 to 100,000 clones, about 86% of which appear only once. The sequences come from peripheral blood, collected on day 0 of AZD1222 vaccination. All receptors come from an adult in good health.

The CDR3, as DNA: TGTGCCAGCAGCTCCCATGGGGCAGGGTCAAACTATAATTCACCCCTCCACTTT. Translation gives CASSSHGAGSNYNSPLHF. This chain links TRBV7-9 with TRBJ1-6; the D gene is possibly TRBD1 (5 bases). The CDR3 has 18 amino acids. The germline V gene has CDR1 SEHNR and CDR2 FQNEAQ (reference sequence). The V end lost 4 bases, the J end lost 3 bases, and 19 bases lay between the germline ends.

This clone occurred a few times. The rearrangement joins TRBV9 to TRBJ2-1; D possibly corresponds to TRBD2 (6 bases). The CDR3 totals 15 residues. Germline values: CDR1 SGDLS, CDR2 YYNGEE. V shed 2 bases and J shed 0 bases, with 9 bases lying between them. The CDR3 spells CASSVGGFSYNEQFF. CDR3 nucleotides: TGTGCCAGCAGCGTCGGGGGTTTCTCCTACAATGAGCAGTTCTTC. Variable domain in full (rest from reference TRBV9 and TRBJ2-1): DSGVTQTPKHLITATGQRVTLRCSPRSGDLSVYWYQQSLDQGLQFLIQYYNGEERAKGNILERFSAQQFPDLHSELNLSSLELGDSALYFCASSVGGFSYNEQFFGPGTRLTVL.

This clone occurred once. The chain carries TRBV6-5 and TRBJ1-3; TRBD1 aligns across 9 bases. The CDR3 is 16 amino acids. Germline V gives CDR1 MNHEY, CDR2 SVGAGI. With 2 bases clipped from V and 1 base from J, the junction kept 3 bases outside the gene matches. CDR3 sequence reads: CASSYVQGASGNTIYF. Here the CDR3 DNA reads TGTGCCAGCAGTTACGTACAGGGGGCTTCTGGAAACACCATATATTTT.

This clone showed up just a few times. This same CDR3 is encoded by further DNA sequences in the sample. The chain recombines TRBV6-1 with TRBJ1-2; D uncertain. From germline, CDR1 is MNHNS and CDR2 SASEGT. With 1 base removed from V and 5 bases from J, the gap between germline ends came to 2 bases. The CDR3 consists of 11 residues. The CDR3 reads CASSEGYGYTF. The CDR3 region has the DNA TGTGCCAGCAGTGAAGGTTATGGCTACACCTTC.

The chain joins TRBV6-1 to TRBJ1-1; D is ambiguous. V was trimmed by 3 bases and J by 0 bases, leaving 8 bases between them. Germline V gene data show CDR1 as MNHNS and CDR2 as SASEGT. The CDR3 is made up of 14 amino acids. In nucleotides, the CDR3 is TGTGCCAGCAGTGAGAACGGGTTGAACACTGAAGCTTTCTTT. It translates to CASSENGLNTEAFF.

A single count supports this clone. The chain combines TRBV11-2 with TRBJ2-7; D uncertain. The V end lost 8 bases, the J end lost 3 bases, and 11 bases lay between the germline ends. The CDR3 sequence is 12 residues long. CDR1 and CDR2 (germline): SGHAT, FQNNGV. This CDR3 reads CASSTGFYEQYF. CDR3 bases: TGTGCCAGCTCTACCGGTTTCTACGAGCAGTACTTC.

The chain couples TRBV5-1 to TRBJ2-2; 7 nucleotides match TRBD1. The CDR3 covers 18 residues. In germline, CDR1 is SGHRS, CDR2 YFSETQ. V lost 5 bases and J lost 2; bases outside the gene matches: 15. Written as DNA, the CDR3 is TGCGCCAGCAGGAGAGTCCCCGTCGGGACAGCTAACACCGGGGAGCTGTTTTTT. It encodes CASRRVPVGTANTGELFF.

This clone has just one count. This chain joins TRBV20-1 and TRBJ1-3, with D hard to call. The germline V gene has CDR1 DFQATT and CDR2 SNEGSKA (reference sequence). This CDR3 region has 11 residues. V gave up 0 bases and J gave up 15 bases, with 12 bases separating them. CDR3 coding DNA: TGCAGTGCTAGAGATTTGTGGACCGAATATTTT. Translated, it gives CSARDLWTEYF.

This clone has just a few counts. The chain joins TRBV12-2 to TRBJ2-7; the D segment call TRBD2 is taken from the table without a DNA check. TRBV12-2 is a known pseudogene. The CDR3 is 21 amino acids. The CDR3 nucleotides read TGTGCAAGTCGCTTAGTAAGTCCCGGTATGTGCCTAGCGGGCTCGGGCTACGAGCAGTACTTC. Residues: CASRLVSPGMCLAGSGYEQYF.

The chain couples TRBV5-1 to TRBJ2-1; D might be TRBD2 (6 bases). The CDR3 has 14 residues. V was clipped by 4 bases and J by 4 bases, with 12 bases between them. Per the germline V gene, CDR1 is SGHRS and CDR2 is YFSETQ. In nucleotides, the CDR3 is TGCGCCAGCAGCCCCCCGGACTATTACAATGAGCAGTTCTTC. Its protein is CASSPPDYYNEQFF.

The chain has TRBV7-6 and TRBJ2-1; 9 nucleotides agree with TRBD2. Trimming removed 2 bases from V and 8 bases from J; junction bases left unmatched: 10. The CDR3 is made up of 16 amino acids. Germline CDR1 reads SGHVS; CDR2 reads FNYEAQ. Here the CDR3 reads CASSLLLAGQVDEQFF. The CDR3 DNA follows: TGTGCCAGCAGCTTATTGCTAGCGGGGCAGGTAGATGAGCAGTTCTTC.

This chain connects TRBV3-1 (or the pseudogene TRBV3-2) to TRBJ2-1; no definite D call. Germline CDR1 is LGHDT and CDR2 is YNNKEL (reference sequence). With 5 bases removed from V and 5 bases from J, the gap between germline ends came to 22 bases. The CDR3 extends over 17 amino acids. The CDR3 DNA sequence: TGTGCCAGCAGCACGGAGACTCCCATTTCCACCGACAATGAGCAGTTCTTC. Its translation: CASSTETPISTDNEQFF.